Following are 29 T cell receptor beta chains from one sample sequenced in a study of OX40 agonist ivuxolimab in advanced cancers. Clones were sequenced by immunoSEQ multiplex PCR, and TCRdb holds only the in-frame ones, with some missing. The sample lists fewer than 80,000 clones; about 85% were seen once. The sequencing used CD4+ or CD8+ T cells sorted from blood, collected in a trial of the OX40 agonist ivuxolimab. The receptors originated from an adult with an advanced solid tumor such as melanoma, head and neck, liver or kidney cancer.

The rearrangement joins TRBV28 to TRBJ1-5; D is unclear. This CDR3 is built from 15 residues. Deletions cut 8 bases from V and 0 bases from J, with 14 bases between. CDR1 is MDHEN, CDR2 SYDVKM, per germline. In DNA form, the CDR3 reads TGTGCCAGCCTGACGGTCCGGCATAGCAATCAGCCCCAGCATTTT. It translates to CASLTVRHSNQPQHF.

V is TRBV5-5 and J is TRBJ1-1; TRBD1 matches at 9 bases. Germline values: CDR1 SGHKS, CDR2 YYEKEE (reference sequence). The CDR3 loop spans 15 amino acids. The V gene end was trimmed by 4 bases and the J gene end by 0 bases; junction bases not matched to a gene: 4. In DNA form, the CDR3 reads TGTGCCAGCAGCGTAACAGGGGGCATGAACACTGAAGCTTTCTTT. This translates into CASSVTGGMNTEAFF.

The rearrangement links TRBV19 to TRBJ1-1; 7 bases fit TRBD1. Germline V CDR1 and CDR2: LNHDA, SQIVND (reference sequence). This CDR3 comprises 15 residues. The V and J ends lost 5 bases and 2 bases, in that order; junction bases with no gene match: 8. DNA for the CDR3: TGTGCCAGTAGTGTACGGGACAGTACAAACACTGAAGCTTTCTTT. Amino acids: CASSVRDSTNTEAFF.

This clone was seen repeatedly, ten times or more. The J gene is TRBJ2-5, the V gene TRBV6-5, with TRBD2 matching over 9 bases. V trimming: 5 bases; J trimming: 2 bases; junction bases outside the gene matches: 6. Per the germline V gene, CDR1 is MNHEY and CDR2 is SVGAGI. The CDR3 is 15 amino acids. The CDR3 DNA follows: TGTGCCAGCAGTGCGGCGGGGGGGAAACAAGAGACCCAGTACTTC. As protein: CASSAAGGKQETQYF.

The chain carries TRBV7-8 and TRBJ2-3, with no clear D. V dropped 1 base and J dropped 0 bases, with 5 bases sitting between them. The CDR3 totals 14 residues. Germline V gene sequence: CDR1 SGHVS, CDR2 FQNEAQ. The CDR3 loop reads CASSLGRSTDTQYF. For the CDR3, the DNA is TGTGCCAGCAGCTTAGGCAGGAGCACAGATACGCAGTATTTT.

The rearrangement uses TRBV19 and TRBJ2-7; weak D call: TRBD2 (7 bases). V was shortened by 1 base and J by 0 bases, with 13 bases between the two germline ends. The CDR3 has 16 residues. CDR1 is LNHDA, CDR2 SQIVND, per germline (reference sequence). This CDR3 is CASSIAGGGSSYEQYF. The CDR3 DNA is TGTGCCAGTAGTATAGCGGGGGGCGGCAGCTCCTACGAGCAGTACTTC.

This clone has only a few counts. The chain links TRBV10-1 to TRBJ1-6; 10 bases are shared with TRBD1. V shed 6 bases, J shed 7 bases, and the junction held 0 bases outside the gene matches. CDR3 length equals 13 residues. Germline V gene lookup returns CDR1 WNHNN and CDR2 SYGVQD (reference sequence). The CDR3 loop reads CASRDRGNSPLHF. CDR3 nucleotides: TGCGCCAGCAGGGACAGGGGGAATTCACCCCTCCACTTT.

The chain carries TRBV10-3 and TRBJ1-2, with D tentatively TRBD1 (5 bases). CDR3 size: 11 residues. Trimming removed 8 bases at V and 6 bases at J, with 10 bases between. Germline V gene data show CDR1 as ENHRY and CDR2 as SYGVKD. CDR3: CAIGAGHGYTF. For the CDR3, the DNA is TGTGCCATCGGGGCAGGGCATGGCTACACCTTC.

The genes are TRBV5-5 and TRBJ2-7; a possible D gene is TRBD1 (6 bases). The V end lost 1 base, the J end lost 3 bases, and 14 bases lay between the germline ends. The CDR3 has 15 amino acids. Germline V gene lookup returns CDR1 SGHKS and CDR2 YYEKEE (reference sequence). CDR3: CASSLLGTKLYEQYF. The DNA for the CDR3 is TGTGCCAGCAGCTTGCTCGGGACAAAACTCTACGAGCAGTACTTC.

This clone appeared once. This chain connects TRBV15 to TRBJ2-5; no firm D call. The CDR3 totals 11 residues. Looked up from germline, CDR1 is LNHNV and CDR2 is YYDKDF (reference sequence). V lost 2 bases, J lost 5 bases, and 3 bases lay in between. CDR3 loop: CATSRWETQYF. In nucleotides, the CDR3 is TGTGCCACCAGCAGATGGGAGACCCAGTACTTC.

In this sample, this clone turned up a few times. The chain has TRBV29-1 and TRBJ1-1, with D uncertain. This CDR3 region has 12 residues. The germline gives CDR1 SQVTM, CDR2 ANQGSEA. The V gene lost 6 bases and the J gene lost 3 bases, with 11 bases spanning the gap. The CDR3 coding sequence is TGCAGCGTAATTGACCCTCACACTGAAGCTTTCTTT. This sequence encodes CSVIDPHTEAFF.

V and J are TRBV27 and TRBJ2-5, with D perhaps TRBD1 (8 bases). Germline V gives CDR1 MNHEY, CDR2 SMNVEV (reference sequence). CDR3 length: 12 amino acids. Trimming removed 10 bases at V and 5 bases at J, with 14 bases between. CDR3 sequence: CATGQGGETQYF. CDR3 DNA: TGTGCCACAGGACAGGGAGGGGAGACCCAGTACTTC.

V usage is TRBV6-1 and J usage is TRBJ2-2, with 9 bases that match TRBD1. This CDR3 contains 15 residues. Trimming cost V 4 bases and J 5 bases; bases outside gene matches: 5. Germline V gene data show CDR1 as MNHNS and CDR2 as SASEGT. CDR3 loop: CASSVGTGRTGELFF. As DNA, the CDR3 is TGTGCCAGCAGTGTGGGGACAGGGAGAACCGGGGAGCTGTTTTTT.

This chain connects TRBV27 to TRBJ2-2, with D possibly TRBD2 on 6 matching bases. This CDR3 has 11 residues. Germline loops: CDR1 MNHEY, CDR2 SMNVEV (reference sequence). V was trimmed by 6 bases and J by 8 bases, leaving 7 bases between them. CDR3 coding DNA: TGTGCCAGCAGCCTAGCGGGGGAGCTGTTTTTT. This codes for CASSLAGELFF.

This clone was seen more than once but under ten times. The gene calls are TRBV5-6 and TRBJ1-4; D might be TRBD1 (6 bases). V gave up 0 bases and J gave up 13 bases, with 13 bases separating them. The germline CDR1 and CDR2 sequences are SGHDT and YYEEEE. The CDR3 extends over 13 amino acids. CDR3 sequence: CASSLAGGGGLFF. In DNA, the CDR3 is TGTGCCAGCAGCTTGGCCGGCGGGGGCGGACTGTTTTTT.

This chain joins TRBV7-3 and TRBJ2-1, with 9 bases matching TRBD2. This CDR3 spans 15 amino acids. Germline loops: CDR1 SGHTA, CDR2 FQGTGA. V shed 3 bases and J 3 bases; nucleotides not matched to a gene: 3. The CDR3 nucleotides read TGTGCCAGCAGCTTTTTAGCGGGGGACTACAATGAGCAGTTCTTC. Translation gives CASSFLAGDYNEQFF.

V usage is TRBV15 and J usage is TRBJ1-5, with D possibly matching TRBD1 (6 bases). Germline V gene lookup returns CDR1 LNHNV and CDR2 YYDKDF (reference sequence). The V gene lost 0 bases and the J gene lost 11 bases, with 17 bases spanning the gap. The CDR3 sequence is 15 residues long. The CDR3 coding sequence is TGTGCCACCAGCAGAGATAACACAGGGAGATTAGCCCAGCATTTT. Its translation is CATSRDNTGRLAQHF.

This chain links TRBV2 with TRBJ2-5, with TRBD2 matching 8 bases. Germline CDR1 is SNHLY and CDR2 is FYNNEI. V lost 0 bases and J lost 7; bases outside the gene matches: 7. The CDR3 has 15 amino acids. This CDR3 is CASSEALAGGGTQYF. Written as DNA, the CDR3 is TGTGCCAGCAGTGAAGCGCTCGCGGGAGGAGGGACCCAGTACTTC.

This clone was seen only once. This chain connects TRBV7-8 to TRBJ1-2; D not certain. Trimming removed 1 base at V and 4 bases at J, with 10 bases between. The germline V gene has CDR1 SGHVS and CDR2 FQNEAQ. CDR3 length equals 14 residues. CDR3 sequence (DNA): TGTGCCAGCAGCTTAGGGACCGGCTCCTATGGCTACACCTTC. Protein product: CASSLGTGSYGYTF.

This clone showed up just once. This rearrangement joins TRBV2 to TRBJ2-7; a possible D gene is TRBD2 (6 bases). The ends were cut back, 4 bases at V and 2 bases at J, with 12 bases in the middle. CDR3 size: 14 residues. Germline CDR1 SNHLY, CDR2 FYNNEI. The CDR3 loop is CASSVRESAYEQYF. In nucleotides, the CDR3 is TGTGCCAGCAGTGTTCGGGAGTCAGCCTACGAGCAGTACTTC.

V usage is TRBV11-2 and J usage is TRBJ1-1; possible D gene TRBD1, 6 bases. The CDR3 consists of 13 residues. V shed 0 bases and J shed 9 bases, with 11 bases lying between them. Germline V lookup: CDR1 SGHAT, CDR2 FQNNGV. CDR3 nucleotides: TGTGCCAGCAGCTTAGAAAGAGGGGGACAAGCTTTCTTT. Its protein is CASSLERGGQAFF.

This rearrangement joins TRBV5-6 to TRBJ2-7, with TRBD1 identical over 12 bases. CDR1 and CDR2 from the germline V gene are SGHDT and YYEEEE. V trimming: 4 bases; J trimming: 2 bases; junction bases outside the gene matches: 4. The CDR3 spans 15 residues. The chain's CDR3 is CASSLRDRGPYEQYF. The CDR3 region has the DNA TGTGCCAGCAGCCTCCGGGACAGGGGGCCCTACGAGCAGTACTTC.

The chain carries TRBV7-2 and TRBJ2-5, with unresolved D. Trimming left V 0 bases short and J 6 bases short, with 11 bases between. From germline, CDR1 is SGHTA and CDR2 FQGNSA. CDR3 length: 14 residues. The CDR3 region is CASSLAAAQQTQYF. The CDR3 DNA reads TGTGCCAGCAGCTTAGCGGCGGCCCAGCAGACCCAGTACTTC.

The J gene is TRBJ2-2, the V gene TRBV18, with unresolved D. In germline, CDR1 is KGHSH, CDR2 LQKENI. With 4 bases removed from V and 7 bases from J, the gap between germline ends came to 13 bases. The length of the CDR3 is 14 residues. In DNA, the CDR3 is TGTGCCAGCTCACGAATACACACGGGCGGGGAGCTGTTTTTT. It specifies CASSRIHTGGELFF.

On this clone: The junction shows a germline mismatch at one end, possibly a read error. The chain is built from TRBV6-6 and TRBJ2-7, with 7 positions matching TRBD1. The germline V gene encodes CDR1 MNHNY and CDR2 SVGAGI (reference sequence). The length of the CDR3 is 13 residues. The DNA of the CDR3 is TGTGCCAGCGGTTATACAGGGGCCTACGAGCAGTACTTC. As protein: CASGYTGAYEQYF.

Comment on this clone: Other DNA sequences in the same sample also yield this CDR3. The chain has TRBV5-1 and TRBJ2-2; tentative D call: TRBD2 (5 bases). Germline V gives CDR1 SGHRS, CDR2 YFSETQ. Trimming pared 5 bases from V and 1 base from J, leaving 9 bases between. The CDR3 contains 14 residues. CDR3 protein: CASRREWNTGELFF. As DNA, the CDR3 is TGCGCCAGCAGACGGGAATGGAACACCGGGGAGCTGTTTTTT.

This chain joins TRBV7-6 and TRBJ1-6; 7 bases map to TRBD1. CDR1 and CDR2 (germline): SGHVS, FNYEAQ. Losses at the gene ends were 1 base for V and 6 bases for J; bases not matched to a gene: 3. The CDR3 is 15 amino acids. CDR3 sequence: CASSLDGQVNSPLHF. CDR3 coding DNA: TGTGCCAGCAGCTTAGATGGACAGGTTAATTCACCCCTCCACTTT. The full variable domain, in which reference TRBV7-6 and TRBJ1-6 provide the parts outside the CDR3, is GAGVSQSPRYKVTKRGQDVALRCDPISGHVSLYWYRQALGQGPEFLTYFNYEAQQDKSGLPNDRFSAERPEGSISTLTIQRTEQRDSAMYRCASSLDGQVNSPLHFGNGTRLTVT.

The chain combines TRBV19 with TRBJ1-5, with 8 bases fitting TRBD1. Trimming cost V 1 base and J 0 bases; bases outside gene matches: 8. The germline CDR1 and CDR2 sequences are LNHDA and SQIVND (reference sequence). CDR3 length: 18 residues. The CDR3 nucleotides are TGTGCCAGTAGTATAGGTCGGACAGGGACTTATAGCAATCAGCCCCAGCATTTT. Translating gives CASSIGRTGTYSNQPQHF.

The rearrangement joins TRBV28 to TRBJ2-7, with 9 bases aligning to TRBD2. The CDR3 runs 16 residues. Germline V gene sequence: CDR1 MDHEN, CDR2 SYDVKM. V shed 3 bases and J 7 bases; nucleotides not matched to a gene: 13. DNA for the CDR3: TGTGCCAGCAGTTTCCCCGCGGGGGGGCAATCAGCAGAGCAGTACTTC. Translation gives CASSFPAGGQSAEQYF.